This T cell receptor beta chain is from a study of T cell responses to AZD1222 COVID-19 vaccine. Overall study findings and caveats: It was only six AZD1222 recipients who were seropositive at baseline. Spike-specific TCR breadth rose after two AZD1222 doses, and depth rose as well. It should be noted that donors were predominantly white British and more often female, and clonal diversity was possibly underestimated.

The CDR3 spans 11 residues. In germline, CDR1 is SQVTM, CDR2 ANQGSEA. V dropped 8 bases and J dropped 1 base, with 8 bases sitting between them. Measured with immunoSEQ multiplex PCR; TCRdb has only the in-frame clones, and not every one. The sample lists some 120,000 clones, 70% to 90% occurring once. As concerns this clone: Its antigen is not identified.

The study pooled second doses at about 4 or about 12 weeks. The sample consisted of peripheral blood, taken 28 days after the second AZD1222 dose. The receptor's source is an adult who received the AZD1222 COVID-19 vaccine. The chain is built from TRBV29-1 and TRBJ1-1; a possible D gene is TRBD1 (6 bases). CDR3 bases: TGCAGCACGACAGGGAACACTGAAGCTTTCTTT. It is translated as CSTTGNTEAFF.